This TCR beta chain was profiled in a study of beta chain features in type 1 diabetes. As regards this clone: Its target is not known.

Without exception, sorted populations had purity beyond 95%. Expressed TCRB transcripts were sequenced because the entire RNA isolate underwent reverse transcription. Generated by immunoSEQ multiplex PCR, the TCRdb table keeps only in-frame clones and is missing some. The repertoire holds a few hundred thousand clones, with about 20% as singletons. Overall study findings and caveats: The study found moderately but significantly shorter TCRB CDR3s in all four CD4+ subsets of Type 1 diabetes patients.

The sequence came from a woman between 40 and 55 years old with type 1 diabetes. Input material: naive CD4+ T cells from blood.

The CDR3 sequence: CASSYDRNTEAFF. CDR3 bases: TGTGCCAGCAGCTACGACAGGAACACTGAAGCTTTCTTT. The chain employs TRBV7-3 and TRBJ1-1, with D tentatively TRBD1 (5 bases). From germline, CDR1 is SGHTA and CDR2 FQGTGA. V was clipped by 4 bases and J by 1 base, with 7 bases between them. The CDR3 is 13 amino acids.